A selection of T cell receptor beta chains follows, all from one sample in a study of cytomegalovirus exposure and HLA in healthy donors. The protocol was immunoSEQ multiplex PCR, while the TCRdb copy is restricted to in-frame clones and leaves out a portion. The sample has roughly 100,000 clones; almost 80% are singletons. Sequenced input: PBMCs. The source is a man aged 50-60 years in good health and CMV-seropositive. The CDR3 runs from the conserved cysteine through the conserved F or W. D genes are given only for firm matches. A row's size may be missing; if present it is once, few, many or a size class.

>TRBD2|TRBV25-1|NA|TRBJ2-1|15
TGTGCCAGCAGTGAAACCGGAGGTAGCGGGAGGGCCCGGTTCTTC
CASSETGGSGRARFF
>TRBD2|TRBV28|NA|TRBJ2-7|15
TGTGCCAGCAGCGCTCCCGGGAGGTCATTGCGGGAGCAGTACTTC
CASSAPGRSLREQYF
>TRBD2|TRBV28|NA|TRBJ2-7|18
TGTGCCAGCAGTCTCCCCACTCTAGCGGGAGGGCCGGGGTACGAGCAGTACTTC
CASSLPTLAGGPGYEQYF
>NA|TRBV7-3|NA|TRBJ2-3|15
TGTGCCAGCAGCTCGACAGGGACTAGCACAGATACGCAGTATTTT
CASSSTGTSTDTQYF
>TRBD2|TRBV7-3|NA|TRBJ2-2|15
TGTGCCAGCAGCCCAAGCGGGAGCGACCCCGGGGAGCTGTTTTTT
CASSPSGSDPGELFF
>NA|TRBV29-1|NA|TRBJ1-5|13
TGCAGCGTGCAAAAGGGGTCCAACCAGCCCCAGCATTTT
CSVQKGSNQPQHF
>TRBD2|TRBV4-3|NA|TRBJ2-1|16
TGCGCCAGCAGCCAAGGGTTGAGCGGGAGTCTAGGTGAGCAGTTCTTC
CASSQGLSGSLGEQFF
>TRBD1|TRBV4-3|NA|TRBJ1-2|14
TGCGCCAGCAGCCTTCAGACAGGGAACTATGGCTACACCTTC
CASSLQTGNYGYTF
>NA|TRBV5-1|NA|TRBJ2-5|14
TGCGCCAGCAGCTTGGACAGGGTCGGAGAGACCCAGTACTTC
CASSLDRVGETQYF
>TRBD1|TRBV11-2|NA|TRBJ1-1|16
TGTGCCAGCAGCCGAGAAAACACAGGGGTAGGCACTGAAGCTTTCTTT
CASSRENTGVGTEAFF
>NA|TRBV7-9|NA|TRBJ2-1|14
TGTGCCAGCAGCTTAATGGGAGTTTCCAATGAGCAGTTCTTC
CASSLMGVSNEQFF
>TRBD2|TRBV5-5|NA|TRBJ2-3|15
TGTGCCAGCAGCTTGACTAGCGGGGACACAGATACGCAGTATTTT
CASSLTSGDTDTQYF
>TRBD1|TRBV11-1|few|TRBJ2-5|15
TGTGCCAGCAAACTGTCCCAGGGGGCAGGAGAGACCCAGTACTTC
CASKLSQGAGETQYF
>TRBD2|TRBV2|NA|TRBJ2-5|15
TGTGCCAGCAGTGTAACTAGCGGAGCCCTTGGGGCCCAGTACTTC
CASSVTSGALGAQYF
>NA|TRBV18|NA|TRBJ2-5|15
TGTGCCAGCTCACGCGGGGCGGGAAGGCAAGAGACCCAGTACTTC
CASSRGAGRQETQYF
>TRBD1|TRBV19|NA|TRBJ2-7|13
TGTGCCAGCTCGGACAGGGGTTACGACGAGCAGTACTTC
CASSDRGYDEQYF
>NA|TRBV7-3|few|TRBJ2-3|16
TGTGCCAGCAGCTTAGTGTCTAGCCGCCGCACAGATACGCAGTATTTT
CASSLVSSRRTDTQYF
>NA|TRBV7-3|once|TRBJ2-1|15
TGTGCCAGCAGCTCTGGGGCGGGGCGGACTCTGGAGCAGTTCTTC
CASSSGAGRTLEQFF
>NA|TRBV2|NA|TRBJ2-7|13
TGTGCCAGCAGTGAATCCCCAGTATACGAGCAGTACTTC
CASSESPVYEQYF
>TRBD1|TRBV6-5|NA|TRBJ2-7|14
TGTGCCAGCAGTCCCGGGACAGGTTCCTACGAGCAGTACTTC
CASSPGTGSYEQYF